The clone carrying this T cell receptor beta chain was recorded at least ten times. This specimen belongs to a study of T-cell reconstitution after alpha-beta-depleted transplantation in children. During its preparation, the TCRbeta library received unique molecular identifiers. TCRdb re-called the PCR reads through MiXCR, storing one row per CDR3 protein. The top ten hold about 2.6% of the sample, which has 260,000 or so distinct CDR3 sequences, around 12% seen once. The CDR3 totals 14 residues. From germline, CDR1 is SGHDN and CDR2 FVKESK. Trimming cost V 1 base and J 4 bases, with 5 bases left between them.

Sequenced material: PBMCs from the stem cell graft donor, taken from the stem cell graft. This sequence originates from a human donor who donated a stem cell graft to a child with acute lymphoblastic leukemia. V and J are TRBV14 and TRBJ2-6, with TRBD1 as a possible D gene (5 bases). The CDR3 loop is CASSQGGGANVLTF. The CDR3 bases are TGTGCCAGCAGCCAAGGGGGCGGGGCCAACGTCCTGACTTTC.